This T cell receptor (beta chain) came from a study of regulatory T cells in long-lasting Graves disease. Time point specified: newly diagnosed GD, antithyroid drugs for less than 3 months. Extracted PBMC RNA gave rise to the TCR library. Patient provenance is recorded as an endocrinology department in Xi'an, China. In germline, CDR1 is SGHTA, CDR2 FQGNSA. This CDR3 comprises 15 residues. V lost 5 bases to trimming and J lost 7 bases; unmatched junction nucleotides: 8. Sequencing libraries for TCR beta were prepared with iRepertoire HTBI primers and Arm-PCR of CDR3 regions. Per the original data handling: Sequenced samples collectively carried under 75 TRBV and some 15 TRBJ segments. TCRdb reanalysed the multiplex PCR reads using MiXCR and keeps one entry per CDR3 protein. Clone size and V and J calls follow TCRdb, not the original study. This sample has roughly 500,000 distinct CDR3 sequences, with less than 15% found just once.

The data were also submitted as part of a second study, on T cells in Graves' hyperthyroidism and ophthalmopathy. This second study notes: The HTBI set primed first-round TCR CDR3 RT-PCR. Prediction of ophthalmopathy progression came a median around 6 months pre-onset.

The sequence was collected from a man aged 30 to 39 with Graves disease. This chain connects TRBV7-2 to TRBJ2-1; 10 nucleotides line up with TRBD2. This sample comprised peripheral blood mononuclear cells (PBMCs), obtained at new diagnosis, from a patient treated with antithyroid drugs. CDR3 protein: CASSPRLAGENEQFF. The CDR3 DNA is TGTGCCAGCAGCCCCAGGCTAGCGGGAGAAAATGAGCAGTTCTTC.